This T cell receptor (beta chain) stems from a study of T cells after yellow fever vaccination. Template switching by 5'RACE produced TCR cDNA, adding a universal primer site and UMIs. TCRdb passed the 5' RACE reads through MiXCR, listing each CDR3 protein once. Among around 340,000 distinct CDR3 sequences, approximately 13% were seen once, and the ten largest hold approximately 3.3%. Germline CDR1 and CDR2: LNHNV and YYDKDF (reference sequence). The V gene end was trimmed by 1 base and the J gene end by 5 bases; junction bases not matched to a gene: 12. The CDR3 contains 18 residues. Study conclusions and caveats: Overall, a small share of clonotypes was seen in both CD4 and CD8 compartments. One caveat is that FACS-sorted repertoires could contain abundant clonotypes contaminating from the bulk population.

In regard to this clonotype: Its antigen is as yet unknown.

The TCR was taken from a man aged 18 to 35 who received the YFV17D yellow fever vaccine. Sequenced here: CD4+ T cells sorted from PBMCs, sampled 15 days after the yellow fever booster vaccination. The rearrangement uses TRBV15 and TRBJ2-1, with TRBD2 identical over 9 bases. The CDR3 loop is CATSRAGGLAGVDNEQFF. As DNA, the CDR3 is TGTGCCACCAGCAGAGCAGGGGGTTTAGCGGGGGTCGACAATGAGCAGTTCTTC.